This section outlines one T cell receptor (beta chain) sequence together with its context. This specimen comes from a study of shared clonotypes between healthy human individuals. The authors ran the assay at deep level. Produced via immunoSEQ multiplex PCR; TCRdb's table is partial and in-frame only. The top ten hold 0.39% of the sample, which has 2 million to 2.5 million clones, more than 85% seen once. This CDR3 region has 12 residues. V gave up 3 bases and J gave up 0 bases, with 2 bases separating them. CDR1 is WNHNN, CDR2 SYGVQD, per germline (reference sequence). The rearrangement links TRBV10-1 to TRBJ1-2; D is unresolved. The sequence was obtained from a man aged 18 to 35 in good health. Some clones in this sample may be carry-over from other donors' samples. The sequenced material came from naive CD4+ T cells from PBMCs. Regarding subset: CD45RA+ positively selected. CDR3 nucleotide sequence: TGCGCCAGCAGTGACGCTAACTATGGCTACACCTTC. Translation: CASSDANYGYTF.